The 26 T cell receptor beta chains in this list originate from one sample, sequenced in a study of T cells in Graves' hyperthyroidism and ophthalmopathy. TCR beta CDR3 region amplification was performed from RNA transcripts. The HTBI primer set was used in a first-round RT-PCR of the TCR CDR3. MiXCR, applied by TCRdb to the multiplex PCR reads, yields one record per CDR3 protein. The data hold 300,000 or so distinct CDR3 sequences, with 16% observed a single time. Sequencing was performed on blood. The source of these receptors is a man aged 25 to 40 with Graves' hyperthyroidism.

The J gene is TRBJ1-2, the V gene TRBV5-5; the D is unclear. Germline CDR1 SGHKS, CDR2 YYEKEE (reference sequence). V shed 2 bases and J shed 2 bases, with 10 bases lying between them. This CDR3 has 14 residues. The CDR3 reads CASSFWPGNYGYTF. CDR3 nucleotides: TGTGCCAGCAGCTTTTGGCCGGGAAACTATGGCTACACCTTC.

This clonotype was detected many times. V is TRBV20-1 and J is TRBJ1-1, with 7 positions matching TRBD1. Losses at the gene ends were 4 bases for V and 4 bases for J; bases not matched to a gene: 9. The CDR3 consists of 14 residues. Per germline, CDR1 DFQATT and CDR2 SNEGSKA (reference sequence). The CDR3 region is CSAIQGGTATEAFF. For the CDR3, the DNA is TGCAGTGCTATTCAGGGGGGGACGGCCACTGAAGCTTTCTTT.

At least ten counts were recorded for this clonotype. The rearrangement joins TRBV6-1 to TRBJ1-2, with D unresolved. V was pared by 10 bases and J by 3 bases, with 12 bases between. Per germline, CDR1 MNHNS and CDR2 SASEGT. The CDR3 has 12 residues. The CDR3 region has the DNA TGTGCCACCAGACGGAGCGACTATGGCTACACCTTC. Translation: CATRRSDYGYTF.

This clonotype showed up just a few times. The chain recombines TRBV20-1 with TRBJ1-4; the D is unclear. Germline loops: CDR1 DFQATT, CDR2 SNEGSKA (reference sequence). The CDR3 length is 15 residues. The V gene lost 3 bases and the J gene lost 6 bases, with 17 bases spanning the gap. The chain's CDR3 is CSASQPGHGYEKLFF. The CDR3 DNA sequence: TGCAGTGCTAGCCAACCGGGCCACGGTTATGAAAAACTGTTTTTT.

This clonotype was detected many times. The gene calls are TRBV30 and TRBJ1-1; 7 nucleotides line up with TRBD1. CDR1 GTSNPN and CDR2 SVGIG come from the germline V gene (reference sequence). The CDR3 covers 14 residues. V shed 4 bases, J shed 8 bases, and the junction held 13 bases outside the gene matches. This CDR3 reads CAWISGQADLEAFF. The CDR3 bases are TGTGCCTGGATAAGCGGACAGGCGGATTTAGAAGCTTTCTTT. The full variable domain, with the rest looked up from reference TRBV30 and TRBJ1-1, is SQTIHQWPATLVQPVGSPLSLECTVEGTSNPNLYWYRQAAGRGLQLLFYSVGIGQISSEVPQNLSASRPQDRQFILSSKKLLLSDSGFYLCAWISGQADLEAFFGQGTRLTVV.

This clonotype turned up a few times. This may come from a read error, since a much larger clone is one base off. The chain carries TRBV11-2 and TRBJ2-3; 8 bases line up with TRBD2. V lost 7 bases, J lost 2 bases, and 8 bases stayed unmatched. CDR3 size: 15 residues. Looked up from germline, CDR1 is SGHAT and CDR2 is FQNNGV. The CDR3 nucleotides read TGTGCCAGCAACACCCCAGCGGGAGACACAGATACGCAGTATTTT. Encoded protein: CASNTPAGDTDTQYF.

In the case of this clonotype: A read error may explain this, as a much larger clone is one base away. The chain couples TRBV6-2 or TRBV6-3 to TRBJ2-3; D is perhaps TRBD2 (7 bases). The CDR3 is made up of 15 amino acids. The germline CDR1 and CDR2 sequences are MNHEY and SVGEGT. The CDR3 DNA is TGTGCCGGCAGTTACGGGGGGCGCCCCGGAGATACGCAGTATTTT. It encodes CAGSYGGRPGDTQYF.

This clonotype was seen just once. The V gene is TRBV7-2, the J gene TRBJ2-7, with TRBD2 identical over 9 bases. Germline values: CDR1 SGHTA, CDR2 FQGNSA. Trimming at V came to 4 bases and at J to 1 base, leaving 5 bases not matched to a gene. This CDR3 spans 15 amino acids. CDR3 region: CASSSSGRTSYEQYF. CDR3 in DNA: TGTGCCAGCAGCTCCAGCGGGAGGACGTCCTACGAGCAGTACTTC.

There are many counts of this clonotype. The genes are TRBV20-1 and TRBJ1-1; D is undetermined. Germline values: CDR1 DFQATT, CDR2 SNEGSKA (reference sequence). V shed 3 bases and J shed 1 base, with 6 bases lying between them. CDR3 length equals 12 residues. CDR3 region: CSASRENTEAFF. CDR3 in DNA: TGCAGTGCTAGTCGAGAGAACACTGAAGCTTTCTTT.

This clonotype showed up many times. The gene calls are TRBV30 and TRBJ1-5; tentatively, D is TRBD1 (6 bases). The CDR3 is 15 residues long. Trimming removed 3 bases from V and 0 bases from J, with 12 bases in between. Per the germline V gene, CDR1 is GTSNPN and CDR2 is SVGIG (reference sequence). The CDR3 is CAWSEGGHSNQPQHF. The CDR3 region has the DNA TGTGCCTGGAGCGAGGGGGGGCATAGCAATCAGCCCCAGCATTTT.

This clonotype was recorded at least ten times. The chain uses TRBV7-2 and TRBJ2-3, with a weak D call TRBD2 (5 bases). The CDR3 loop spans 12 amino acids. Trimming removed 8 bases at V and 5 bases at J, with 11 bases between. Germline V lookup: CDR1 SGHTA, CDR2 FQGNSA. DNA of the CDR3: TGTGCCAGCGGAGGTGAGGGAGATACGCAGTATTTT. Amino acid sequence: CASGGEGDTQYF.

The table lists this clonotype with many counts. The chain has TRBV30 and TRBJ2-2, with D perhaps matching TRBD1 or TRBD2 (6 bases each). The germline CDR1 and CDR2 sequences are GTSNPN and SVGIG (reference sequence). The CDR3 totals 14 residues. V lost 4 bases and J lost 3, with 12 bases in between. CDR3 protein: CAWKGGADTGELFF. In nucleotides, the CDR3 is TGTGCCTGGAAGGGGGGAGCGGACACCGGGGAGCTGTTTTTT.

This clonotype was seen ten or more times. The rearrangement uses TRBV10-3 and TRBJ1-5; 8 bases fit TRBD1. V lost 2 bases to trimming and J lost 0 bases; unmatched junction nucleotides: 12. CDR3 length: 19 amino acids. Germline-derived CDR1 and CDR2 are ENHRY and SYGVKD. The chain's CDR3 is CAISEHQDRVPYSNQPQHF. The CDR3, as DNA: TGTGCCATCAGTGAGCATCAGGACAGGGTACCTTATAGCAATCAGCCCCAGCATTTT.

At least ten counts were recorded for this clonotype. The chain employs TRBV18 and TRBJ2-7, with D perhaps matching TRBD2 (6 bases). This CDR3 region has 15 residues. Germline lookup yields CDR1 KGHSH and CDR2 LQKENI. The V end was cut by 3 bases, the J end by 5 bases, with 17 bases between. DNA for the CDR3: TGTGCCAGCTCACCGGCTGGTGGGACTCCCAACGAGCAGTACTTC. Translation gives CASSPAGGTPNEQYF.

The chain uses TRBV10-3 and TRBJ1-4; 10 bases are shared with TRBD1. CDR1 ENHRY and CDR2 SYGVKD come from the germline V gene. The CDR3 totals 14 residues. V lost 10 bases, J lost 4 bases, and 6 bases stayed unmatched. CDR3 amino acids: CASNGDRGNEKLFF. CDR3 DNA: TGTGCCAGCAATGGGGACAGGGGTAATGAAAAACTGTTTTTT.

This clonotype came up many times. The V gene is TRBV5-5, the J gene TRBJ2-2; possibly TRBD1 for D (5 bases). The CDR3 has 15 residues. Germline loops: CDR1 SGHKS, CDR2 YYEKEE (reference sequence). V was clipped by 3 bases and J by 1 base, with 10 bases between them. DNA for the CDR3: TGTGCCAGCAGCTATAAGCAGGGGAACACCGGGGAGCTGTTTTTT. This gives the protein CASSYKQGNTGELFF.

This clonotype has only a few counts. J is TRBJ1-6 and V is TRBV3-1; D is unresolved. V was clipped by 4 bases and J by 9 bases, with 13 bases between them. Germline CDR1 reads LGHDT; CDR2 reads YNNKEL (reference sequence). The CDR3 length is 14 residues. The CDR3 nucleotides read TGTGCCAGCAGCCCGGGGATCGCGGCTTCACCCCTCCACTTT. This translates into CASSPGIAASPLHF.

The sample holds many counts of this clonotype. The CDR3 region is CASSRPRGTEAFF. The DNA of the CDR3 is TGTGCCAGCAGCCGACCCCGGGGCACTGAAGCTTTCTTT. The V call is TRBV3-1, the J call TRBJ1-1; no clear D gene. From germline, CDR1 is LGHDT and CDR2 YNNKEL (reference sequence). V was clipped by 4 bases and J by 4 bases, with 10 bases between them. CDR3 length equals 13 residues.

Only a few counts were recorded for this clonotype. The chain couples TRBV10-3 to TRBJ2-2, with TRBD2 as a possible D gene (6 bases). Germline CDR1 reads ENHRY; CDR2 reads SYGVKD. This CDR3 comprises 16 residues. Trimming removed 0 bases at V and 8 bases at J, with 16 bases between. This CDR3 is CAISESKWDSGGELFF. The CDR3 DNA is TGTGCCATCAGTGAGTCGAAATGGGACTCCGGGGGGGAGCTGTTTTTT.

In its sample, this clonotype was seen a few times. The chain joins TRBV20-1 to TRBJ2-1; perhaps TRBD2 as D (6 bases). Germline lookup yields CDR1 DFQATT and CDR2 SNEGSKA (reference sequence). The ends were cut back, 6 bases at V and 5 bases at J, with 14 bases in the middle. The CDR3 contains 13 residues. The CDR3 nucleotides read TGCAGTGCGAGCCGGGACTCAGACAATGAGCAGTTCTTC. Protein: CSASRDSDNEQFF.

This clonotype appeared a few times. The chain is built from TRBV7-3 and TRBJ2-3; D is uncertain. Per the germline V gene, CDR1 is SGHTA and CDR2 is FQGTGA. The V end was cut by 0 bases, the J end by 9 bases, with 4 bases between. CDR3 length: 11 residues. CDR3 protein: CASSLTGTQYF. The DNA for the CDR3 is TGTGCCAGCAGCTTAACTGGAACGCAGTATTTT.

This clonotype was seen repeatedly, ten times or more. CDR3 in amino acids: CASSPGTGAEQYF. The CDR3 DNA reads as TGTGCCAGCAGTCCCGGGACAGGGGCCGAGCAGTACTTC. The chain couples TRBV27 to TRBJ2-7; TRBD1 matches 10 bases. The CDR3 is made up of 13 amino acids. The V gene end was trimmed by 5 bases and the J gene end by 6 bases; junction bases not matched to a gene: 4. Germline-derived CDR1 and CDR2 are MNHEY and SMNVEV (reference sequence).

Many counts were recorded for this clonotype. The chain carries TRBV3-1 and TRBJ2-4; either TRBD1 or TRBD2 may supply D (5 bases each). Trimming took 3 bases from V and 3 from J, leaving 9 bases between them. CDR1 is LGHDT, CDR2 YNNKEL, per germline (reference sequence). The CDR3 extends over 14 amino acids. In DNA form, the CDR3 reads TGTGCCAGCAGCCAGAGGGACGGCAAAAACATTCAGTACTTC. This codes for CASSQRDGKNIQYF.

The sample holds many counts of this clonotype. The chain uses TRBV3-1 and TRBJ2-1, with 7 bases lining up with TRBD2. Per the germline V gene, CDR1 is LGHDT and CDR2 is YNNKEL (reference sequence). Trimming took 3 bases from V and 7 from J; bases not matched to a gene: 9. CDR3 length equals 15 residues. The CDR3 sequence is CASSQSVAGPNEQFF. CDR3 bases: TGTGCCAGCAGCCAGTCGGTAGCGGGTCCAAATGAGCAGTTCTTC.

This clonotype was recorded at least ten times. This chain connects TRBV28 to TRBJ2-7; D not resolved. This CDR3 contains 14 residues. V was trimmed by 3 bases and J by 0 bases, leaving 9 bases between them. The germline CDR1 and CDR2 sequences are MDHEN and SYDVKM. As DNA, the CDR3 is TGTGCCAGCAGTTTCGCCGGCCTCTCCTACGAGCAGTACTTC. Translating gives CASSFAGLSYEQYF.

The chain combines TRBV18 with TRBJ2-1, with D perhaps matching TRBD1 or TRBD2 (5 bases each). This CDR3 is 16 amino acids long. Looked up from germline, CDR1 is KGHSH and CDR2 is LQKENI. V was pared by 0 bases and J by 0 bases, with 9 bases between. CDR3 region: CASSPPPGTSYNEQFF. CDR3 DNA: TGTGCCAGCTCACCACCGCCGGGGACCTCCTACAATGAGCAGTTCTTC.